The present TCR beta chain was sequenced within a study of T cells in narcolepsy. Germline V gene sequence: CDR1 KGHSH, CDR2 LQKENI. The CDR3 is made up of 15 amino acids. The V gene end was trimmed by 1 base and the J gene end by 8 bases; junction bases not matched to a gene: 10. Measured with immunoSEQ multiplex PCR; TCRdb has only the in-frame clones, and not every one. The table lists over 15,000 clones, 85% of them singletons. Sequenced material: memory (CD45RA-) CD4+ T cells from blood. The clonotype was recovered from a human donor in good health. This chain uses TRBV18 with TRBJ1-2; 7 nucleotides match TRBD1. In nucleotides, the CDR3 is TGTGCCAGCTCACCACAGGGGGCTCCCGGTCGGGGCTACACCTTC. Translation: CASSPQGAPGRGYTF.